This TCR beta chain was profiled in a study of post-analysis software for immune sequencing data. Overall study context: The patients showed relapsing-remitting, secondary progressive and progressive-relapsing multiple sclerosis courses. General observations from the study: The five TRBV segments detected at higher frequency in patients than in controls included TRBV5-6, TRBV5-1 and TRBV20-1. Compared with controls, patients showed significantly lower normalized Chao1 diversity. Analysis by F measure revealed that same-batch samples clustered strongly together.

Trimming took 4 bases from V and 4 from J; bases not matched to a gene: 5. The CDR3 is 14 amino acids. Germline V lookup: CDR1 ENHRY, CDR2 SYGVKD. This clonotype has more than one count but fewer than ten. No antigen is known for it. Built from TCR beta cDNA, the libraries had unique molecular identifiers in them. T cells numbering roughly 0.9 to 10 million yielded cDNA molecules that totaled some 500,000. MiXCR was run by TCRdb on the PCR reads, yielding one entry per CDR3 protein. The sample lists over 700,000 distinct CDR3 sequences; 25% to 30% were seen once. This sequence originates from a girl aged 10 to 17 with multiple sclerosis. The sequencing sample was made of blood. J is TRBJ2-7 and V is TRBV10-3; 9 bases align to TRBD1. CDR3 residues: CAISGTGDWYEQYF. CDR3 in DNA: TGTGCCATCAGTGGGACAGGGGATTGGTACGAGCAGTACTTC.